Listed below are T cell receptor beta chains from one sample, sequenced in a study of post-analysis software for immune sequencing data. TCRdb reanalysed the PCR reads using MiXCR and keeps one entry per CDR3 protein. The table lists about 770,000 distinct CDR3 sequences, about half of them singletons. The sample taken for sequencing was blood. The origin of the receptors is a girl aged 5-17 years with multiple sclerosis. Each CDR3 is given without its conserved first and last residue.

v_gene: TRBV11-3
CDR3aa: ASSPRSGNYGYT

v_gene: TRBV7-9
CDR3aa: ASSDTRPSYNEQF

v_gene: TRBV14
CDR3aa: ASTSPRTGGIYGYT

v_gene: TRBV6-5
CDR3aa: ASSYVSGRPQETQY

v_gene: TRBV6-1
CDR3aa: ASSGMGSNQPQH

v_gene: TRBV20-1
CDR3aa: SAISGRAGETQY

v_gene: TRBV7-9
CDR3aa: ASSLDSFQKEY

v_gene: TRBV12-3/TRBV12-4
CDR3aa: ASSLGPQDPNTEAF

v_gene: TRBV7-2
CDR3aa: ASSEGSSANYGYT

v_gene: TRBV7-2
CDR3aa: ASSHGQGPNTGELF

v_gene: TRBV6-5
CDR3aa: ASSYATSGRRNEQF

v_gene: TRBV27
CDR3aa: ASGESYNSPLH

v_gene: TRBV7-9
CDR3aa: ASSLGGVGETPY

v_gene: TRBV7-9
CDR3aa: ASSRLGRSWGTDTQY

v_gene: TRBV4-3
CDR3aa: ASSHLGGLGYGYT

v_gene: TRBV5-5
CDR3aa: ASGLLGGFNQETQY

v_gene: TRBV18
CDR3aa: ASSPPSGYEQY

v_gene: TRBV20-1
CDR3aa: SARGRGGDNSPLH

v_gene: TRBV20-1
CDR3aa: SARIPGGAATDTQY

v_gene: TRBV29-1
CDR3aa: SVAPPAGGLGEQF

v_gene: TRBV2
CDR3aa: ASSPAGQASYNEQF

v_gene: TRBV4-1
CDR3aa: ASSQGSKGTEQETQY

v_gene: TRBV7-6
CDR3aa: ASSLDRDMGLAGRSSSYNEQF

v_gene: TRBV7-8
CDR3aa: ASSPRQVVPRDYGYT

v_gene: TRBV7-2
CDR3aa: ASSLGPRGGDNYGYT

v_gene: TRBV13
CDR3aa: ASSLSRVFYEQY

v_gene: TRBV5-1
CDR3aa: ASSSLGDQETQY

v_gene: TRBV9
CDR3aa: ASSVSRGTGANVLT

v_gene: TRBV5-5
CDR3aa: ASRQGQGRSYEQY

v_gene: TRBV7-9
CDR3aa: ASRQTNEKLF

v_gene: TRBV4-3
CDR3aa: ASSQDLGRGLEQY

v_gene: TRBV12-3/TRBV12-4
CDR3aa: ASRKELAGSEQF

v_gene: TRBV29-1
CDR3aa: SVKTSGSGEQY

v_gene: TRBV20-1
CDR3aa: SARGASGASTDTQY

v_gene: TRBV27
CDR3aa: ASSLSGPSGEQY

v_gene: TRBV20-1
CDR3aa: SARDSDYEQY

v_gene: TRBV28
CDR3aa: ASSLRRGLGGYT

v_gene: TRBV15
CDR3aa: ATSGAVTYEQY

v_gene: TRBV12-5
CDR3aa: ASKEGPQDGHEAF

v_gene: TRBV5-1
CDR3aa: ASSLLTNEKLF

v_gene: TRBV11-2
CDR3aa: ASSSRTGHEQF

v_gene: TRBV7-9
CDR3aa: ASSLQKNTEAF

v_gene: TRBV6-5
CDR3aa: ASSRLAGKADTQY

v_gene: TRBV4-1
CDR3aa: ASSQVDLGLAAGELF

v_gene: TRBV5-5
CDR3aa: ASSISGADLNYEQY

v_gene: TRBV29-1
CDR3aa: SVDIFTSNEQF